This T cell receptor beta chain was sequenced in a study of T-cell memory formation after mild COVID-19. Overall study: TCR clustering was largely donor specific. Findings and caveats of the study: Clones that shrank (day 15 to 85) were balanced CD4/CD8, whereas later expanders leaned CD4+. Contracting CD4+ clones were located mainly in CM and EM, and CD8+ clones in EMRA.

This clonotype was detected only a few times. Its antigen is unknown. Amplification by 5'RACE using constant-segment primers produced TCR alpha and TCR beta cDNA libraries that carried sample barcodes and UMIs. TCRdb redid the calling of the 5' RACE reads with MiXCR, one entry per CDR3 protein. The repertoire includes under 600,000 distinct CDR3 sequences, about 20% of them detected once, and around 9.2% sits in the top ten. Germline V gene lookup returns CDR1 SGHDT and CDR2 YYEEEE. Losses at the gene ends were 4 bases for V and 5 bases for J; bases not matched to a gene: 11. This CDR3 region has 17 residues.

This receptor was identified in an adult woman who had mild COVID-19 (a few samples of this study predate the infection). Cell type and time point are not known. The sequenced sample was PBMCs or a T cell subset sorted from them (not recorded which). The rearrangement joins TRBV5-6 to TRBJ2-1, with 11 bases that match TRBD2. CDR3 protein: CASSRSNLAGGNNEQFF. For the CDR3, the DNA is TGTGCCAGCAGCCGGAGTAACCTAGCGGGGGGAAACAATGAGCAGTTCTTC.